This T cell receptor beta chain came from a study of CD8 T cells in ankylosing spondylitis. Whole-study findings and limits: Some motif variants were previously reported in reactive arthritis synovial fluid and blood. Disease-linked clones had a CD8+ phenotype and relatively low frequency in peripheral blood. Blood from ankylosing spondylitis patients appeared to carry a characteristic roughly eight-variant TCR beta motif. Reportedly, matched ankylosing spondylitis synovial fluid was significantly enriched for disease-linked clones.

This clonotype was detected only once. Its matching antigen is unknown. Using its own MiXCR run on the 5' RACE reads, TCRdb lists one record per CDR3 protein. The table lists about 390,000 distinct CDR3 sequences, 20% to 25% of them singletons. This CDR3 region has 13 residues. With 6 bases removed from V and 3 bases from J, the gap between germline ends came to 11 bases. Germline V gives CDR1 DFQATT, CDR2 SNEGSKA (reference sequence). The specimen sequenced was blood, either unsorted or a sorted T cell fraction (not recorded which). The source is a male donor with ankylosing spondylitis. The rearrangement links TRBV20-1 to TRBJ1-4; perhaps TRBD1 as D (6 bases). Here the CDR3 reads CSAQGRANEKLFF. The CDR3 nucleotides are TGCAGTGCGCAGGGGCGCGCTAATGAAAAACTGTTTTTT.